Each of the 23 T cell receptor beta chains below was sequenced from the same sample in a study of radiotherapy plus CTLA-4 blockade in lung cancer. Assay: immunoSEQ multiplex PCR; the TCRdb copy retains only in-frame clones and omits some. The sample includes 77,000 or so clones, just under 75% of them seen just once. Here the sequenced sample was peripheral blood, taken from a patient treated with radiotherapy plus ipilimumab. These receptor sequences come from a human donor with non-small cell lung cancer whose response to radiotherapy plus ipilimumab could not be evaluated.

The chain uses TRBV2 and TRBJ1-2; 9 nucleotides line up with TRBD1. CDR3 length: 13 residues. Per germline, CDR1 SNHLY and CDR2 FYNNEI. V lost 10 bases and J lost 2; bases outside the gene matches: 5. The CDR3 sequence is CAIPGQGNYGYTF. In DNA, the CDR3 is TGTGCCATTCCGGGACAGGGAAACTATGGCTACACCTTC.

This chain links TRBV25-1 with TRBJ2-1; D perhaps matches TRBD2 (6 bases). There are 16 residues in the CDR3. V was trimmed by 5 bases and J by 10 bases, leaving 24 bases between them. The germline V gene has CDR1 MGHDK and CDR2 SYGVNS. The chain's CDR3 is CASSSLGASATAEQFF. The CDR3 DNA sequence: TGTGCCAGCAGTTCCCTCGGGGCTAGCGCGACGGCCGAGCAGTTCTTC.

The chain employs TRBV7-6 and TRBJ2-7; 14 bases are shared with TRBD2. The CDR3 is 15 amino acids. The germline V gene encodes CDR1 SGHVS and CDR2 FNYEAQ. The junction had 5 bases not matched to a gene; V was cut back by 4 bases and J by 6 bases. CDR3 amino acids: CASSSLGTSGSEQYF. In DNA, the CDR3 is TGTGCCAGCAGCTCCCTAGGGACTAGCGGGAGCGAGCAGTACTTC.

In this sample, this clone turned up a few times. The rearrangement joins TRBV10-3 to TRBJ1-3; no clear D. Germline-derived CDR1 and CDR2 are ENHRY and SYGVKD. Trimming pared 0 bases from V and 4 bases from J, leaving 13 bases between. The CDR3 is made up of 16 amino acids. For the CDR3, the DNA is TGTGCCATCAGTGAGTCGAGAGTGAGTGCAGGAAACACCATATATTTT. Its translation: CAISESRVSAGNTIYF.

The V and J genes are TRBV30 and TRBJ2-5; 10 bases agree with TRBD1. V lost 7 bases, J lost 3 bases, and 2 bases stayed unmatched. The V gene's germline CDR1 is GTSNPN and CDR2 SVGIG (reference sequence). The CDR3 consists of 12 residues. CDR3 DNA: TGTGCCTCGGACAGGGGGAAAGAGACCCAGTACTTC. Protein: CASDRGKETQYF.

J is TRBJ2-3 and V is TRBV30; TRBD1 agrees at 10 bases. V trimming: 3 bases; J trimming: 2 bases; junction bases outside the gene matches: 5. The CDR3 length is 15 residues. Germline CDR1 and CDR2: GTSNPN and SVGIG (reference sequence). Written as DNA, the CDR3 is TGTGCCTGGAGAGACAGGGGGCTCACCACAGATACGCAGTATTTT. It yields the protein CAWRDRGLTTDTQYF.

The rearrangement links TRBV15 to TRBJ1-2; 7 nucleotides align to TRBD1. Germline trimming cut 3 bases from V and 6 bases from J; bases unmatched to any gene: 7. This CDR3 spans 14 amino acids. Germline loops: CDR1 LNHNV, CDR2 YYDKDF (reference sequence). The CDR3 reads CATSRPLTGDGYTF. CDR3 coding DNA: TGTGCCACCAGCAGGCCCCTCACAGGGGATGGCTACACCTTC.

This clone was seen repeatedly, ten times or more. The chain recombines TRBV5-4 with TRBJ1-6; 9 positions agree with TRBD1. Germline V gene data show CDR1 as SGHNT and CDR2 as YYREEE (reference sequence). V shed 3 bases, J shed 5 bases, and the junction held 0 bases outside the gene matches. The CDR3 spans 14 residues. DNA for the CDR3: TGTGCCAGCAGCTGGGACAGGGATAATTCACCCCTCCACTTT. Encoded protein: CASSWDRDNSPLHF.

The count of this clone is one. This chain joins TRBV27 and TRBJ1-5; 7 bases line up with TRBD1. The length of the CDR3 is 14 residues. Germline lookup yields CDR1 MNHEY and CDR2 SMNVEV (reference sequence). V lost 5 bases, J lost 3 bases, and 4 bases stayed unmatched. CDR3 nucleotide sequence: TGTGCCAGCAGTAAGACAGGGTACAATCAGCCCCAGCATTTT. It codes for CASSKTGYNQPQHF.

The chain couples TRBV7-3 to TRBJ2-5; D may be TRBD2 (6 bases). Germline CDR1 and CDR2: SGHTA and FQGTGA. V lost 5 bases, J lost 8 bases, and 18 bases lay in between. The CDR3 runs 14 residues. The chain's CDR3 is CASSRYLAPLTQYF. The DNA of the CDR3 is TGTGCCAGCAGCCGGTACCTAGCGCCCTTAACCCAGTACTTC.

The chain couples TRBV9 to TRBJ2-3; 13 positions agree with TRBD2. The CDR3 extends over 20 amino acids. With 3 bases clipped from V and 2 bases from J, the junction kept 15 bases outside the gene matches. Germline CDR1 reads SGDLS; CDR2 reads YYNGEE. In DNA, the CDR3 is TGTGCCAGCAGCGAGAAGCGCGGGACTAGCGGGAAAGGGAACACAGATACGCAGTATTTT. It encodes CASSEKRGTSGKGNTDTQYF.

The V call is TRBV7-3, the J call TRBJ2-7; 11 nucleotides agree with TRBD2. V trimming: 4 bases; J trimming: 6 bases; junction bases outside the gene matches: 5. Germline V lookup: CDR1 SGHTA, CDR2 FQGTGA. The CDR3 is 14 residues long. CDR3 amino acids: CASSSLAGDGEQYF. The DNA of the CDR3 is TGTGCCAGCAGCTCACTAGCGGGAGATGGCGAGCAGTACTTC. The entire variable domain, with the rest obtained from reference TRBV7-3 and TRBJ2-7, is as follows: GAGVSQTPSNKVTEKGKYVELRCDPISGHTALYWYRQSLGQGPEFLIYFQGTGAADDSGLPNDRFFAVRPEGSVSTLKIQRTERGDSAVYLCASSSLAGDGEQYFGPGTRLTVT.

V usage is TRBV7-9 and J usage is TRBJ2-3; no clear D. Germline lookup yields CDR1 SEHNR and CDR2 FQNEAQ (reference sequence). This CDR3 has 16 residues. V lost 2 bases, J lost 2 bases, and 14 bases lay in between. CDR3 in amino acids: CASSLIKSTFTDTQYF. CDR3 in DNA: TGTGCCAGCAGCTTAATTAAGAGCACTTTCACAGATACGCAGTATTTT. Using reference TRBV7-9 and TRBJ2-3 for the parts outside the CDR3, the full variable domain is DTGVSQNPRHKITKRGQNVTFRCDPISEHNRLYWYRQTLGQGPEFLTYFQNEAQLEKSRLLSDRFSAERPKGSFSTLEIQRTEQGDSAMYLCASSLIKSTFTDTQYFGPGTRLTVL.

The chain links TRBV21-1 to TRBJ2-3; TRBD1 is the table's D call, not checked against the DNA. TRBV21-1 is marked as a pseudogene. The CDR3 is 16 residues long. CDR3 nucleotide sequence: TGTGCCAGCAGCAAAGCTGGGGGCAGCTTGACAGATACGCAGTATTTT. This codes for CASSKAGGSLTDTQYF.

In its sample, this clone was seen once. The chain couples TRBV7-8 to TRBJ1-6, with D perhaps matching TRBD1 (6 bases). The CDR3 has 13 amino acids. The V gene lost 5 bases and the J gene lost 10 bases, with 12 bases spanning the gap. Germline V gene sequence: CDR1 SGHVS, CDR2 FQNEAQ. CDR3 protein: CASSLRGESPLHF. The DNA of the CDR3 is TGTGCCAGCAGCCTCAGGGGAGAATCACCCCTCCACTTT.

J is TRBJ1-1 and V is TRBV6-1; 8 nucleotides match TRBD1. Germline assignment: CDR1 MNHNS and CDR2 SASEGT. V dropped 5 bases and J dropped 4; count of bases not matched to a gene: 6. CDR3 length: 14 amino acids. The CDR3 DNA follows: TGTGCCAGCAGTCTAGAGGACAGGGCCACTGAAGCTTTCTTT. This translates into CASSLEDRATEAFF.

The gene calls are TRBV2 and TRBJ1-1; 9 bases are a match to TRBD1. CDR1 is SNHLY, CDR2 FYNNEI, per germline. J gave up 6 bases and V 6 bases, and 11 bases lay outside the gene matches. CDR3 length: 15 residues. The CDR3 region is CASSPGQGLSPEAFF. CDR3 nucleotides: TGTGCCAGCAGCCCCGGACAGGGGCTCTCGCCTGAAGCTTTCTTT.

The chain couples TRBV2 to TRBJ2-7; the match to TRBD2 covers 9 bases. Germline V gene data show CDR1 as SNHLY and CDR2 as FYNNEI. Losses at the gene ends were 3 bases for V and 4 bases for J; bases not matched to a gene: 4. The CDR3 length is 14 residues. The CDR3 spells CASSDLAGNYEQYF. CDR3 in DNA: TGTGCCAGCAGTGATCTAGCGGGGAATTACGAGCAGTACTTC.

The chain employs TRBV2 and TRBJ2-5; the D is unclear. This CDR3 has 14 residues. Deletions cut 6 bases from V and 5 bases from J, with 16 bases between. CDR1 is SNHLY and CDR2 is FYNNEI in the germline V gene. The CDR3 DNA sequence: TGTGCCAGCAGAGAGAGAGGTTTACGGGAGACCCAGTACTTC. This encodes CASRERGLRETQYF.

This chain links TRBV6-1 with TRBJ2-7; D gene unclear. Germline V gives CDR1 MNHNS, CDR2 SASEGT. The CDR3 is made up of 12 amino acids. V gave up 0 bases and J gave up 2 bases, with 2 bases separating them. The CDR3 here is CASSEATYEQYF. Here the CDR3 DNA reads TGTGCCAGCAGTGAAGCCACCTACGAGCAGTACTTC.

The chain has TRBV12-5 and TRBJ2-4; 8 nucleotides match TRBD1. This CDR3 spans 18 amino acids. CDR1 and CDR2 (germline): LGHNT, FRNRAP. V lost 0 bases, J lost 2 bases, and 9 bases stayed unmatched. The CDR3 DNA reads TGTGCTAGTGGTTTGGTACAGGGGGGATTATTGACCAAAAACATTCAGTACTTC. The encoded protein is CASGLVQGGLLTKNIQYF.

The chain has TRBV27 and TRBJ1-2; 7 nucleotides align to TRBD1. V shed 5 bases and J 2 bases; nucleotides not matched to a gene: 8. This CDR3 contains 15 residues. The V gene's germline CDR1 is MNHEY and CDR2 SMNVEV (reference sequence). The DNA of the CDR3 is TGTGCCAGCAGTACCTACAGGGGAAGGAACTATGGCTACACCTTC. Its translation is CASSTYRGRNYGYTF.

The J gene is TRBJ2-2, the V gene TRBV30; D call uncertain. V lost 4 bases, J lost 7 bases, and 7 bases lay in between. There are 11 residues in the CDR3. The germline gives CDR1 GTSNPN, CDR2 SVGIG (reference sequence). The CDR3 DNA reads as TGTGCCTGGAATCACGGCGGGGAGCTGTTTTTT. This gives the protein CAWNHGGELFF.